The entry below gives a single T cell receptor beta chain sequence along with its context. What it binds is not known. From germline, CDR1 is SGHAT and CDR2 FQDESV (reference sequence). V gave up 0 bases and J gave up 1 base; unmatched junction bases: 9. CDR3 length: 18 amino acids. This specimen belongs to a study of T-cell reconstitution after alpha-beta-depleted transplantation in children. Notes on the study in general: For some patients, TCRbeta diversity was high at day 60 because of recipient T cells and thymic progenitors that survived. Hyperexpanded clones declined; after one year, newly produced T cells mostly supplied diversity. Roughly two months post-transplant, alpha-beta T cells reportedly originated from several hundred graft clones that had expanded.

Unique molecular identifiers tagged the TCRbeta library. TCRdb analysed the PCR reads with MiXCR anew, one entry per CDR3 protein. The table has fewer than 500,000 distinct CDR3 sequences, 43% seen once. The sample consisted of PBMCs, taken before TCRalphabeta/CD19-depleted stem cell transplant. The chain links TRBV11-1 to TRBJ2-3, with 8 bases matching TRBD2. This sequence originates from a girl aged 2 to 9 with aplastic anemia, due to receive a stem cell transplant. CDR3 residues: CASSLAERERIGTDTQYF. CDR3 nucleotide sequence: TGTGCCAGCAGCTTAGCGGAGCGGGAGAGGATCGGCACAGATACGCAGTATTTT.